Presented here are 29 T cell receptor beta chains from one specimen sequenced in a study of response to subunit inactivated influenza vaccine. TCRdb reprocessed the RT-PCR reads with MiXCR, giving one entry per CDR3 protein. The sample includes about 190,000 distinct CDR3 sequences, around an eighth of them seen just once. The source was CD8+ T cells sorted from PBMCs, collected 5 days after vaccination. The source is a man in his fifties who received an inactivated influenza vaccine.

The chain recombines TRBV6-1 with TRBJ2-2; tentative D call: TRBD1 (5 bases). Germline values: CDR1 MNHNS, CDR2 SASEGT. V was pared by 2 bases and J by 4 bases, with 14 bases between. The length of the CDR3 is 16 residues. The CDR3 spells CASSELRGIGTGELFF. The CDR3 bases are TGTGCCAGCAGTGAATTAAGGGGAATAGGCACCGGGGAGCTGTTTTTT.

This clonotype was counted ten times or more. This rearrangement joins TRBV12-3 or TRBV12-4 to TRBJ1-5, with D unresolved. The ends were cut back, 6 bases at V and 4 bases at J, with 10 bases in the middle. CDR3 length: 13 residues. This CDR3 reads CASSPGFNQPQHF. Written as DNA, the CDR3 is TGTGCCAGCAGCCCGGGGTTTAATCAGCCCCAGCATTTT.

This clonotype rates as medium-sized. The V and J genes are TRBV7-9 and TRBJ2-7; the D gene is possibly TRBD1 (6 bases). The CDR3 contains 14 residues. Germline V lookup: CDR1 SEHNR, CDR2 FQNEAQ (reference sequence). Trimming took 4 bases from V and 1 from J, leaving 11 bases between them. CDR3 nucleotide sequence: TGTGCCAGCAGCTCTGGACAGTCTTCCTACGAGCAGTACTTC. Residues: CASSSGQSSYEQYF.

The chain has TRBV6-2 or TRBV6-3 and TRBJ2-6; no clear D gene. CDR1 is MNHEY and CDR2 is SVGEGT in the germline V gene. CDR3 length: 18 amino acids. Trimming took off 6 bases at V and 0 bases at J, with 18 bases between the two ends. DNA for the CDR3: TGTGCCAGCAGCCCTATCACGGACCTTAGCTCTGGGGCCAACGTCCTGACTTTC. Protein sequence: CASSPITDLSSGANVLTF.

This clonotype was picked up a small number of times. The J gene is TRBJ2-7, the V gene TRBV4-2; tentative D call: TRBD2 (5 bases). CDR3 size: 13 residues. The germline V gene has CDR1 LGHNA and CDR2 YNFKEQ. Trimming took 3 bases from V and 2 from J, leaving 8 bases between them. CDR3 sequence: CASSQAGTYEQYF. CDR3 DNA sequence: TGTGCCAGCAGCCAGGCCGGGACCTACGAGCAGTACTTC.

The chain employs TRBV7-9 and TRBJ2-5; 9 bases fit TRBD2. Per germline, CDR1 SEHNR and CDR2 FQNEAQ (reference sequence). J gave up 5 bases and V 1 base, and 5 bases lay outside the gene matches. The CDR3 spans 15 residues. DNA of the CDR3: TGTGCCAGCAGCTTAGGCGGGAGGGCCTTGGAGACCCAGTACTTC. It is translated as CASSLGGRALETQYF.

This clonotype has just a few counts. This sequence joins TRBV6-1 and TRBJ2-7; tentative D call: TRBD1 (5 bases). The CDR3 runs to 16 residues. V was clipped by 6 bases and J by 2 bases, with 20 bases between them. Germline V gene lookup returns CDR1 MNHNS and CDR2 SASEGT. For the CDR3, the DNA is TGTGCCAGCAGCCCCGGTGGGGAATGGGGCCCCTACGAGCAGTACTTC. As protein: CASSPGGEWGPYEQYF.

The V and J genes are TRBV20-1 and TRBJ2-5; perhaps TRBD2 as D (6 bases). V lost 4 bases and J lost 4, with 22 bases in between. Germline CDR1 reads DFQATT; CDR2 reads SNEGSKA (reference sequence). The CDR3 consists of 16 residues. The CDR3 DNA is TGCAGTGCTACGATAGTTAGCGGCCCCAGAAGAGAGACCCAGTACTTC. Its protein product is CSATIVSGPRRETQYF.

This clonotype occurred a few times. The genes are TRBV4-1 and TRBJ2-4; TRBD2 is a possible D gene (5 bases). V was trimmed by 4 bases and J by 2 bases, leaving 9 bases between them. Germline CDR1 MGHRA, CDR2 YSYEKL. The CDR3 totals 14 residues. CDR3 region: CASSLRGSKNIQYF. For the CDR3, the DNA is TGCGCCAGCAGCCTCCGGGGATCCAAAAACATTCAGTACTTC.

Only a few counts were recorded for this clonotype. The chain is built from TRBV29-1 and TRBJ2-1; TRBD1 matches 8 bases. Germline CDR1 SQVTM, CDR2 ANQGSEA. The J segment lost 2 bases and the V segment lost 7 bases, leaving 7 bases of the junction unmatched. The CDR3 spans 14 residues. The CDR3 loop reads CSARQGFPYNEQFF. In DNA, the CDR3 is TGCAGCGCTCGACAGGGGTTTCCCTACAATGAGCAGTTCTTC.

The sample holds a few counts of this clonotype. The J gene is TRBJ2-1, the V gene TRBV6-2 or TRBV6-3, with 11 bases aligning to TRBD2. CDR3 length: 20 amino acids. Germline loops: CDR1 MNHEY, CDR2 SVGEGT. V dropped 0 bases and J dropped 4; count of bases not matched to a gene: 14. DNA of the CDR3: TGTGCCAGCAGTTACTCGAGGGGGGGAATAGCGGGAGGGCAATACAATGAGCAGTTCTTC. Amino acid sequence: CASSYSRGGIAGGQYNEQFF.

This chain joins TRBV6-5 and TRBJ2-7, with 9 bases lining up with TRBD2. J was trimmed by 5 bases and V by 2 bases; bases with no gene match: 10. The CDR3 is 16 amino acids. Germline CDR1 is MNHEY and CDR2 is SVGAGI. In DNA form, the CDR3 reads TGTGCCAGCAGTTACCTCGGAGCGGGGGGTGTCAACGAGCAGTACTTC. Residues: CASSYLGAGGVNEQYF.

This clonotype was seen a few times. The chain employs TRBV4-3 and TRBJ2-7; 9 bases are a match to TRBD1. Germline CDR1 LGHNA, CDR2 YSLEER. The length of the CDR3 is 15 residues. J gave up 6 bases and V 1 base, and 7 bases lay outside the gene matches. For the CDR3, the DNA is TGCGCCAGCAGCCAAGGGACAGGGGCCGTATCCGAGCAGTACTTC. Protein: CASSQGTGAVSEQYF.

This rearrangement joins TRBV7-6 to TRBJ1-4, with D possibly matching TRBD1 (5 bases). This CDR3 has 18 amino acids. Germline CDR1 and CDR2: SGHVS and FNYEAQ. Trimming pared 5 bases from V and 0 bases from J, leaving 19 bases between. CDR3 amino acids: CASSPLSGGISTNEKLFF. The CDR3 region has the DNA TGTGCCAGCAGCCCCCTGTCGGGGGGGATTTCAACTAATGAAAAACTGTTTTTT. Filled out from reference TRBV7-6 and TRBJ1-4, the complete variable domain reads GAGVSQSPRYKVTKRGQDVALRCDPISGHVSLYWYRQALGQGPEFLTYFNYEAQQDKSGLPNDRFSAERPEGSISTLTIQRTEQRDSAMYRCASSPLSGGISTNEKLFFGSGTQLSVL.

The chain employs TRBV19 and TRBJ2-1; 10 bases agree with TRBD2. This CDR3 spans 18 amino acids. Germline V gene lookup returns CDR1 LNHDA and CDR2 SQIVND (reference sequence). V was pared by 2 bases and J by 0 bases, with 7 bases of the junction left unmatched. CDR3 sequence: CASSISSGRVVSYNEQFF. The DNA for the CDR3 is TGTGCCAGTAGTATATCCAGCGGGAGGGTCGTCTCCTACAATGAGCAGTTCTTC.

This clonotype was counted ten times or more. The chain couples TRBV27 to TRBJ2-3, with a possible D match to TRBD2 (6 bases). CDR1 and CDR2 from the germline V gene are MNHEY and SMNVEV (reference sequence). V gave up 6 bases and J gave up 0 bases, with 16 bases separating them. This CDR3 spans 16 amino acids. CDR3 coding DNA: TGTGCCAGCAGCCCCTATGCGGGGACTAGCACAGATACGCAGTATTTT. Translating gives CASSPYAGTSTDTQYF.

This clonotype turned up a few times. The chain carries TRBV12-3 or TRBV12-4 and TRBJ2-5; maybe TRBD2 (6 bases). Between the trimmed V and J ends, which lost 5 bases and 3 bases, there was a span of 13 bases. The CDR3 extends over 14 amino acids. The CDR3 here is CASSPGTLEETQYF. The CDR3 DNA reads TGTGCCAGCAGTCCCGGGACTTTGGAAGAGACCCAGTACTTC.

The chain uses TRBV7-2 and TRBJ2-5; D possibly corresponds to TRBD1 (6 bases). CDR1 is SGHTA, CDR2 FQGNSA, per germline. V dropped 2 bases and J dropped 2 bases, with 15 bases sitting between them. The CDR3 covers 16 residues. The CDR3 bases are TGTGCCAGCAGCTTAATGCCTCCGGGACAACAAGAGACCCAGTACTTC. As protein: CASSLMPPGQQETQYF.

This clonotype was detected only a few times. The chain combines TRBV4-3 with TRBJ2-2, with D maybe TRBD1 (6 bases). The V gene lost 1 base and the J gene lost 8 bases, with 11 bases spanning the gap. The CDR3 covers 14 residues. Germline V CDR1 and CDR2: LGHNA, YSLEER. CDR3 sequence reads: CASSQVGAWGELFF. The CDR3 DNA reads TGCGCCAGCAGCCAAGTGGGGGCCTGGGGGGAGCTGTTTTTT.

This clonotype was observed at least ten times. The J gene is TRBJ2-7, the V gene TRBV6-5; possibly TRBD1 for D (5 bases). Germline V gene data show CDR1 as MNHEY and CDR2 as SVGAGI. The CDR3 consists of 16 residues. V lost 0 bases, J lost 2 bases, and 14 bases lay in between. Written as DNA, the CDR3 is TGTGCCAGCAGTTACTCGATTACCAGGGCCGCCTACGAGCAGTACTTC. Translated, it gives CASSYSITRAAYEQYF.

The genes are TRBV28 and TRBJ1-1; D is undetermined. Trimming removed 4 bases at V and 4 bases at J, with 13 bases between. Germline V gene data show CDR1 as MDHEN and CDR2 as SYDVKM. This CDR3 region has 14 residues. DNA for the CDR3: TGTGCCAGCAGTTCCCATCAGGAAAGCACTGAAGCTTTCTTT. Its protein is CASSSHQESTEAFF. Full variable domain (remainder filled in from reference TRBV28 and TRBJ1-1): DVKVTQSSRYLVKRTGEKVFLECVQDMDHENMFWYRQDPGLGLRLIYFSYDVKMKEKGDIPEGYSVSREKKERFSLILESASTNQTSMYLCASSSHQESTEAFFGQGTRLTVV.

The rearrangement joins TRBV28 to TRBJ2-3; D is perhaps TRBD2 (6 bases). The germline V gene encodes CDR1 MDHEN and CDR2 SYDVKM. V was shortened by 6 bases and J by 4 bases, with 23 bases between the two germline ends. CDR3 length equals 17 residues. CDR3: CASSPEGDRWISDTQYF. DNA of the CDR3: TGTGCCAGCAGCCCGGAGGGCGATAGATGGATATCAGATACGCAGTATTTT.

The CDR3 loop reads CASSYGTQVEQYF. CDR3 DNA sequence: TGTGCCAGCAGTTACGGGACTCAGGTCGAGCAGTACTTC. The chain has TRBV6-5 and TRBJ2-7, with D tentatively TRBD2 (6 bases). Germline V gene sequence: CDR1 MNHEY, CDR2 SVGAGI. The CDR3 spans 13 residues. The V and J ends lost 2 bases and 6 bases respectively, with 11 bases between them.

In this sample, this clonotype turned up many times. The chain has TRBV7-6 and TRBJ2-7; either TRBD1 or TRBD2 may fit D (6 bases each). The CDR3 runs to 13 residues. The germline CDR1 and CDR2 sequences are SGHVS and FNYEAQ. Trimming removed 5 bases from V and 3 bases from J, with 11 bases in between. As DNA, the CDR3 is TGTGCCAGCAGCCCGCGGGACAACTACGAGCAGTACTTC. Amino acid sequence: CASSPRDNYEQYF. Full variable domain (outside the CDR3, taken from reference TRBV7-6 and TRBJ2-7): GAGVSQSPRYKVTKRGQDVALRCDPISGHVSLYWYRQALGQGPEFLTYFNYEAQQDKSGLPNDRFSAERPEGSISTLTIQRTEQRDSAMYRCASSPRDNYEQYFGPGTRLTVT.

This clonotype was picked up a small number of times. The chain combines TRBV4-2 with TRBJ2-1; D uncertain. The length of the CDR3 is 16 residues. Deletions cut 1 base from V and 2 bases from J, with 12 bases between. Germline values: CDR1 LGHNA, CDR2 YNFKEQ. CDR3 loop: CASSQVTRSPYNEQFF. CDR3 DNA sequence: TGTGCCAGCAGCCAAGTTACCAGGAGCCCCTACAATGAGCAGTTCTTC.

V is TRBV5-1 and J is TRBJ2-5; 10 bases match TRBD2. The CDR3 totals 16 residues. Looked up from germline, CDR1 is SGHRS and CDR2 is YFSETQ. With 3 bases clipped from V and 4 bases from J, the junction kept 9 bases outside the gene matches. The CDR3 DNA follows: TGCGCCAGCAGCTGGACTAGCGGTGGGGTTGGAGAGACCCAGTACTTC. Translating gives CASSWTSGGVGETQYF.

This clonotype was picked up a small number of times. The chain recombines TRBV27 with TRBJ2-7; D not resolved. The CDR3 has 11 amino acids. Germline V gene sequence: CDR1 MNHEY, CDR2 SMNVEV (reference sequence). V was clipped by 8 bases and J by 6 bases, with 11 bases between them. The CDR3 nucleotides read TGTGCCAGCGGCACATGGCCCGAGCAGTACTTC. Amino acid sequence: CASGTWPEQYF.

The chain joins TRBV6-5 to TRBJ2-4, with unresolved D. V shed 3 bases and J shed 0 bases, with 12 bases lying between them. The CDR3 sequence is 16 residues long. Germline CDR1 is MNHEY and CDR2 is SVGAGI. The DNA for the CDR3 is TGTGCCAGCAGTTATGGGGTTGGCCCAGCCAAAAACATTCAGTACTTC. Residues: CASSYGVGPAKNIQYF.

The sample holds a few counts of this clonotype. This CDR3 reads CASSLLSSKGQETQYF. CDR3 coding DNA: TGTGCCAGCAGCTTACTGTCCTCGAAGGGACAAGAGACCCAGTACTTC. The rearrangement uses TRBV11-2 and TRBJ2-5; D ambiguous. The CDR3 spans 16 residues. Deletions cut 2 bases from V and 2 bases from J, with 15 bases between. CDR1 and CDR2 from the germline V gene are SGHAT and FQNNGV.